The subject of this entry is one T cell receptor beta chain. The record originates from a study of control samples from healthy donors and cancer patients. Libraries were prepared by immunoSEQ multiplex PCR; TCRdb keeps only in-frame clonotypes and omits some of them. The table has about 150,000 clones, 93% seen once. The germline V and J ends were trimmed by 7 bases and 10 bases, with 16 bases remaining between them. The CDR3 is 12 residues long. The V gene's germline CDR1 is MDHEN and CDR2 SYDVKM. The specimen was blood. The sequence came from a man aged 50 to 59 in good health. The chain recombines TRBV28 with TRBJ1-2; D is possibly TRBD1 (5 bases). In DNA, the CDR3 is TGTGCCAGCAACCTCCGGGGGTACCACTACACCTTC. Its translation: CASNLRGYHYTF.